In its sample, the clone carrying this T cell receptor beta chain was seen many times. Molecular barcoded adaptors covering alpha/delta and beta/gamma chains were used on roughly 400 ng RNA. TCRdb reanalysed the reads using MiXCR and keeps one entry per CDR3 protein. The sample holds about 50,000 distinct CDR3 sequences, roughly 18% seen once. The data originate from a study of read filtering for tumor transcriptome and immune sequencing. The CDR3 loop spans 13 amino acids. Trimming shortened V by 0 bases and J by 4 bases, and 7 bases separated the two germline ends. Germline V gene data show CDR1 as SGHRS and CDR2 as YFSETQ.

J is TRBJ2-5 and V is TRBV5-1, with D unclear. Input material: a population of CD138-negative cells sorted from bone marrow. The sequence came from a donor aged 40 or older with multiple myeloma. The CDR3 loop is CASSLASGETQYF. The CDR3 DNA reads as TGCGCCAGCAGCTTGGCCTCCGGAGAGACCCAGTACTTC.